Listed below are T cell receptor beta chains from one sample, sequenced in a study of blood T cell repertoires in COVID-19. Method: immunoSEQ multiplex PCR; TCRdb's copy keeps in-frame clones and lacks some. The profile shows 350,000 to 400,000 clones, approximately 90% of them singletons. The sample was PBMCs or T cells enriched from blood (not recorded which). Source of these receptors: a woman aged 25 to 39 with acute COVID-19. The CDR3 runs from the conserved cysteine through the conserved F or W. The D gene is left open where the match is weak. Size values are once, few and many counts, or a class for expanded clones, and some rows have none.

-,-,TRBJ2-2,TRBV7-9,CAVRTGRTAGELFF,TGTGCCGTCCGAACAGGGCGAACGGCCGGGGAGCTGTTTTTT
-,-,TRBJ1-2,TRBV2,CASSRTGSVYGYTF,TGTGCCAGCAGTAGAACAGGGTCCGTCTATGGCTACACCTTC
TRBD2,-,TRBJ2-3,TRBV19,CASSTLGLAGGQDTQYF,TGTGCCAGTAGTACTTTGGGACTAGCGGGGGGGCAAGATACGCAGTATTTT
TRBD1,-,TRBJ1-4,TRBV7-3,CASSFPDRVGTNEKLFF,TGTGCCAGCAGCTTCCCGGACAGGGTAGGAACTAATGAAAAACTGTTTTTT
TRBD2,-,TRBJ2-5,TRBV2,CASRGGWASGLQETQYF,TGTGCCAGCAGAGGAGGATGGGCTAGCGGGTTACAAGAGACCCAGTACTTC
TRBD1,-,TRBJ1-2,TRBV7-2,CASSLEGQVIYGYTF,TGTGCCAGCAGCTTAGAGGGACAGGTGATCTATGGCTACACCTTC
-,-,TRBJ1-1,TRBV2,CASSGTVGTEAFF,TGTGCCAGCAGTGGGACTGTCGGAACTGAAGCTTTCTTT
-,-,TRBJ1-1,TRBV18,CASSLQGGVEAFF,TGTGCCAGCTCACTGCAGGGTGGCGTTGAAGCTTTCTTT
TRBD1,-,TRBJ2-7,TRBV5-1,CASSWGDRSYEQYF,TGCGCCAGCAGCTGGGGGGACAGGTCCTACGAGCAGTACTTC
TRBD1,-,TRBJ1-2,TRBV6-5,CASSYLGQSLYGYTF,TGTGCCAGCAGTTACCTGGGACAGAGCCTCTATGGCTACACCTTC
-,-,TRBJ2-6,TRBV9,CASSPRVGANVLTF,TGTGCCAGCAGCCCACGGGTGGGGGCCAACGTCCTGACTTTC
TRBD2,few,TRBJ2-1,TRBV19,CASSMAKGLAVSYNEQFF,TGTGCCAGTAGTATGGCTAAGGGACTAGCGGTCTCCTACAATGAGCAGTTCTTC
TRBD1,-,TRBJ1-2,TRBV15,CATSPRDRGVGYGYTF,TGTGCCACCAGCCCACGGGACAGGGGAGTCGGCTATGGCTACACCTTC
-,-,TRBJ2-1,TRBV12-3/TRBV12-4,CASCGAHEQFF,TGTGCCAGCTGCGGGGCCCATGAGCAGTTCTTC
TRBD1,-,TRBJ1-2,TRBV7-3,CASSPGQGEGGYTF,TGTGCCAGCAGCCCGGGACAGGGTGAAGGTGGCTACACCTTC
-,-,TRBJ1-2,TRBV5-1,CASSLGGLNYGYTF,TGCGCCAGCAGCTTGGGAGGCCTCAACTATGGCTACACCTTC
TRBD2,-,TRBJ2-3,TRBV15,CATSRLAGDKADTQYF,TGTGCCACCAGCAGACTAGCGGGGGATAAGGCAGATACGCAGTATTTT
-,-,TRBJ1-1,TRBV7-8,CASSLVSADSAREAFF,TGTGCCAGCAGCTTAGTGTCGGCGGATAGCGCCCGTGAAGCTTTCTTT
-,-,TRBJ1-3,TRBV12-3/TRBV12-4,CASSYRVRNTIYF,TGTGCCAGCAGTTACAGGGTCCGAAACACCATATATTTT
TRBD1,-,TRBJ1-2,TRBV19,CASRDRDRDGYTF,TGTGCCAGCCGGGACAGGGATCGTGATGGCTACACCTTC
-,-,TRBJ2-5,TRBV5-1,CASSSGRGATMETQYF,TGCGCCAGCAGCTCTGGGCGGGGAGCCACCATGGAGACCCAGTACTTC
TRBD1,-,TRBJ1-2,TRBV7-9,CASSKGQGTYGYTF,TGTGCCAGCAGCAAAGGACAGGGGACCTATGGCTACACCTTC
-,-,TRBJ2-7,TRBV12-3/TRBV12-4,CASTGELSEQYF,TGTGCCAGCACAGGGGAGTTGAGCGAGCAGTACTTC
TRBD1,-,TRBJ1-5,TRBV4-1,CASSRGQGGSNQPQHF,TGCGCCAGCAGCCGAGGACAGGGGGGGAGCAATCAGCCCCAGCATTTT
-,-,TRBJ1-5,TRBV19,CASRTDGGGDWTQHF,TGTGCCAGTAGGACCGACGGGGGTGGGGATTGGACCCAGCATTTT
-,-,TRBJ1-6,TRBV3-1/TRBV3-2,CASSGNLRGIHNSPLHF,TGTGCCAGCAGTGGGAATCTTAGGGGGATTCATAATTCACCCCTCCACTTT
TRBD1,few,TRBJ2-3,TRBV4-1,CASSQAGQGTDTQYF,TGCGCCAGCAGCCAAGCGGGACAGGGTACAGATACGCAGTATTTT
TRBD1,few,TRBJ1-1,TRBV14,CASSPWDRSNTEAFF,TGTGCCAGCAGCCCTTGGGACAGATCGAACACTGAAGCTTTCTTT
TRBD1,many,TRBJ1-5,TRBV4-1,CASSQGLQGGSNQPQHF,TGCGCCAGCAGCCAAGGTCTACAGGGGGGAAGCAATCAGCCCCAGCATTTT
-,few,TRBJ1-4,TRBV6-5,CASGRGTNEKLFF,TGTGCCAGCGGTAGGGGGACTAATGAAAAACTGTTTTTT
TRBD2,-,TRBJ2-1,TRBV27,CASSSQLAEFYNEQFF,TGTGCCAGCAGCTCACAACTAGCGGAGTTTTACAATGAGCAGTTCTTC
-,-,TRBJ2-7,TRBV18,CASSPGGGLPSYEQYF,TGTGCCAGCTCACCGGGGGGGGGCCTTCCCTCCTACGAGCAGTACTTC
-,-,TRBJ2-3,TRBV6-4,CASSVDRALGTQYF,TGTGCCAGCAGTGTGGACAGAGCGCTCGGTACGCAGTATTTT
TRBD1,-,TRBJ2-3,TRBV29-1,CSAWTGGDTQYF,TGCAGCGCCTGGACAGGGGGGGATACGCAGTATTTT
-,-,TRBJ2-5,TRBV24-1,CATSDNTRTVRQETQYF,TGTGCCACCAGTGATAATACCCGGACAGTCCGCCAAGAGACCCAGTACTTC
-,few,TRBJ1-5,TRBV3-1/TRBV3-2,CASSPGGHRNQPQHF,TGTGCCAGCAGCCCCGGGGGGCATCGCAATCAGCCCCAGCATTTT
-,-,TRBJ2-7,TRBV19,CASSMDSNYEQYF,TGTGCCAGTAGTATGGACAGTAACTACGAGCAGTACTTC
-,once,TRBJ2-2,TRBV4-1,CASSHLGGMGVNTGELFF,TGCGCCAGCAGCCATCTTGGGGGGATGGGGGTAAATACCGGGGAGCTGTTTTTT
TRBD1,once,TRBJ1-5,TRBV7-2,CASSAGSGQRNQPQHF,TGTGCCAGCAGCGCCGGCTCGGGACAGCGAAATCAGCCCCAGCATTTT
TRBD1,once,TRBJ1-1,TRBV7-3,CASSPGTGLTEAFF,TGTGCCAGCAGCCCTGGGACAGGGCTCACTGAAGCTTTCTTT
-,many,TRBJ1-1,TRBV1,CTSSPTTGALNTEAFF,TGCACCAGCAGCCCCACCACAGGGGCTTTGAACACTGAAGCTTTCTTT
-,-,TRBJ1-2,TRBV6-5,CASSYDRSNYGYTF,TGTGCCAGCAGTTACGACAGGAGTAACTATGGCTACACCTTC
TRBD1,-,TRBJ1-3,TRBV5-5,CASSWGQSSGNTIYF,TGTGCCAGCAGCTGGGGACAGTCCTCTGGAAACACCATATATTTT
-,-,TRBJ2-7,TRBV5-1,CASSLSPNEQYF,TGCGCCAGCAGCTTAAGCCCGAACGAGCAGTACTTC
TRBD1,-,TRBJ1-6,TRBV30,CAWNQGALSNSPLHF,TGTGCCTGGAATCAGGGGGCCCTTTCGAATTCACCCCTCCACTTT
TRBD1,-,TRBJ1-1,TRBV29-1,CSGVTGMGTEAFF,TGCAGCGGCGTGACAGGGATGGGCACTGAAGCTTTCTTT
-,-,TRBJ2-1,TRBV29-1,CSVEDRPQGLYNEQFF,TGCAGCGTTGAAGATCGACCTCAGGGGCTGTACAATGAGCAGTTCTTC
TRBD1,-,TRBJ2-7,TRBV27,CASSDGTGANYEQYF,TGTGCCAGCAGTGATGGGACAGGGGCAAACTACGAGCAGTACTTC
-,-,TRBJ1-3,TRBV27,CASSSRGSGNTIYF,TGTGCCAGCAGCTCTAGGGGATCTGGAAACACCATATATTTT
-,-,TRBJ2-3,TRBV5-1,CASSFILGAGAHTDTQYF,TGCGCCAGCAGCTTCATCCTAGGGGCGGGGGCACACACAGATACGCAGTATTTT
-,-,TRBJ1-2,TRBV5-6,CASSSWTENYGYTF,TGTGCCAGCAGCTCTTGGACAGAAAACTATGGCTACACCTTC
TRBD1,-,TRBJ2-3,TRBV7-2,CASSSGQVLTDTQYF,TGTGCCAGCAGCTCGGGACAGGTCCTCACAGATACGCAGTATTTT
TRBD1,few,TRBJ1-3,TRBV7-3,CASSWAPGQGVSGNTIYF,TGTGCCAGCAGCTGGGCACCGGGACAGGGGGTCTCTGGAAACACCATATATTTT
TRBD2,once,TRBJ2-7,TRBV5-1,CASSLYGLADSYEQYF,TGCGCCAGCAGCTTGTACGGACTAGCGGACTCCTACGAGCAGTACTTC
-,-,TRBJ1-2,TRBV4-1,CASSQDRSYSNYGYTF,TGCGCCAGCAGCCAAGATAGGAGTTACTCTAACTATGGCTACACCTTC
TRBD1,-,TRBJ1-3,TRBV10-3,CAISSDRGQSNTIYF,TGTGCCATCAGTTCGGACAGGGGGCAATCGAACACCATATATTTT
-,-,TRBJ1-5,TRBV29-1,CSVWSCGNQPQHF,TGCAGCGTGTGGAGCTGCGGCAATCAGCCCCAGCATTTT